Here is one TCR beta chain with its context. This sample is part of a study of shared T cell receptors in the human thymus. V was clipped by 4 bases and J by 4 bases; unmatched bases: 13. This CDR3 contains 16 residues. Germline lookup yields CDR1 SNHLY and CDR2 FYNNEI. The data were produced by immunoSEQ multiplex PCR, yet TCRdb's version contains in-frame clones alone and is incomplete. The profile shows about 660,000 clones, around 87% of them singletons. The data also belong to a second study, concerning human thymus T cells. That work contributes: The source of the thymus tissue was resections taken during corrective heart surgery.

Specimen: thymocytes. This clonotype was obtained from a boy under two years old with a congenital heart defect. The genes are TRBV2 and TRBJ2-7; 7 bases fit TRBD1. The CDR3 reads CASSAFRQGVRYEQYF. The CDR3 nucleotides are TGTGCCAGCAGTGCTTTTAGACAGGGCGTAAGATACGAGCAGTACTTC.